This T cell receptor beta chain was sequenced for a study of blood T cell repertoires in COVID-19. Study in general: Specimens from acute and convalescent COVID-19 originated in the United States, Italy and Spain. T cells, B-cell-depleted T cells, or PBMCs provided the cDNA or gDNA that served as material.

Here immunoSEQ multiplex PCR was the method, and the copy in TCRdb shows in-frame clones only, minus some. The table includes 45,000 to 55,000 clones, approximately 90% detected once. The length of the CDR3 is 15 residues. Trimming shortened V by 3 bases and J by 4 bases, and 16 bases separated the two germline ends. The germline gives CDR1 GTSNPN, CDR2 SVGIG (reference sequence). The chain recombines TRBV30 with TRBJ1-5, with a weak D call TRBD1 (5 bases). This clonotype was sampled from a human donor in a cohort sampled during active COVID-19. The sequenced material came from peripheral blood. The DNA for the CDR3 is TGTGCCTGGAGGCCTTCTTGGGGGGGGAATCAGCCCCAGCATTTT. Its protein is CAWRPSWGGNQPQHF.